These 23 T cell receptor beta chains came from one sample sequenced in a study of molecular identifiers for immune sequencing clone quantification. Via MiXCR, TCRdb re-called the PCR reads, giving one row per CDR3 protein. This sample yields 400,000 to 600,000 distinct CDR3 sequences, of which about 25% are seen a single time; around 0.8% belongs to the top ten. The sequencing input was naive CD8+ T cells from blood, with Jurkat cell RNA spiked in. As for subset: FACS-sorted CD8+CD4-CCR7+CD45RA+ naive T cells. The receptors stem from a human donor in good health. Some libraries in this study had Jurkat cell RNA spiked in.

This clonotype has more than one count but fewer than ten. This chain connects TRBV5-6 to TRBJ2-7, with D perhaps matching TRBD1 or TRBD2 (5 bases each). Germline values: CDR1 SGHDT, CDR2 YYEEEE. This CDR3 contains 13 residues. Trimming shortened V by 0 bases and J by 3 bases, and 7 bases separated the two germline ends. The CDR3 DNA reads as TGTGCCAGCAGCTTGGTGGGGGTCTACGAGCAGTACTTC. This sequence encodes CASSLVGVYEQYF.

With regard to this clonotype: This may arise from a read error, as a much more abundant clone is one base away. The rearrangement joins TRBV4-1 to TRBJ1-1; D is ambiguous. CDR1 and CDR2 (germline): MGHRA, YSYEKL. Trimming removed 4 bases at V and 4 bases at J, with 13 bases between. The CDR3 contains 14 residues. The CDR3 here is CASSLGTLSTEAFF. For the CDR3, the DNA is TGCGCCAGCAGCCTGGGAACGCTGAGCACTGAAGCTTTCTTT.

This clonotype was seen only a few times. The V gene is TRBV3-1, the J gene TRBJ2-7; D remains ambiguous. CDR1 LGHDT and CDR2 YNNKEL come from the germline V gene (reference sequence). The V end was cut by 7 bases, the J end by 4 bases, with 11 bases between. The CDR3 runs to 12 residues. In nucleotides, the CDR3 is TGTGCCAGCAACCGCGAGCGATACGAGCAGTACTTC. It is translated as CASNRERYEQYF.

The chain joins TRBV4-3 to TRBJ1-2; the match to TRBD1 covers 7 bases. J was trimmed by 8 bases and V by 0 bases; bases with no gene match: 9. The CDR3 covers 15 residues. Germline assignment: CDR1 LGHNA and CDR2 YSLEER. The CDR3 reads CASSQDYAGGYGYTF. CDR3 DNA sequence: TGCGCCAGCAGCCAAGATTACGCAGGGGGTTACGGCTACACCTTC.

J is TRBJ1-5 and V is TRBV27, with TRBD1 as a possible D gene (5 bases). The CDR3 contains 12 residues. CDR1 MNHEY and CDR2 SMNVEV come from the germline V gene (reference sequence). Trimming shortened V by 8 bases and J by 4 bases, and 9 bases separated the two germline ends. In DNA, the CDR3 is TGTGCCAGCGGACATGGAAATCAGCCCCAGCATTTT. Translated, it gives CASGHGNQPQHF.

With respect to this clonotype: The junction and the germline gene differ at one end; a read error may be behind it. As DNA, the CDR3 is TGTGCCAGCAGCCACTTCGGGACCCGAGCAACTAATGAAGAACTGTTTTTT. This translates into CASSHFGTRATNEELFF. The rearrangement links TRBV4-2 to TRBJ1-4; D possibly corresponds to TRBD1 (5 bases). Germline lookup yields CDR1 LGHNA and CDR2 YNFKEQ. There are 17 residues in the CDR3.

The chain uses TRBV14 and TRBJ2-6; 8 bases line up with TRBD1. This CDR3 is built from 20 residues. CDR1 is SGHDN and CDR2 is FVKESK in the germline V gene. J gave up 0 bases and V 1 base, and 11 bases lay outside the gene matches. CDR3 in amino acids: CASSQAKGRTGLSGANVLTF. CDR3 DNA: TGTGCCAGCAGCCAAGCAAAGGGCAGGACAGGGCTCTCTGGGGCCAACGTCCTGACTTTC.

In the case of this clonotype: A junction end diverges from the germline sequence, so it may reflect a read error. The genes are TRBV20-1 and TRBJ2-1; TRBD2 matches 7 bases. This CDR3 is built from 14 residues. Per the germline V gene, CDR1 is DFQATT and CDR2 is SNEGSKA (reference sequence). This CDR3 reads CSALLANQHNVQFF. CDR3 nucleotides: TGCAGTGCTCTACTAGCGAACCAGCACAATGTGCAGTTCTTC.

This clonotype came up many times. J is TRBJ2-7 and V is TRBV4-3; 7 positions agree with TRBD1. The germline V gene encodes CDR1 LGHNA and CDR2 YSLEER. The V gene end was trimmed by 0 bases and the J gene end by 2 bases; junction bases not matched to a gene: 4. CDR3 length: 15 amino acids. For the CDR3, the DNA is TGCGCCAGCAGCCAAGATCACAGGGGCCCCTACGAGCAGTACTTC. Protein product: CASSQDHRGPYEQYF.

This clonotype turned up a few times. V usage is TRBV27 and J usage is TRBJ2-3; 16 bases match TRBD2. The germline V gene encodes CDR1 MNHEY and CDR2 SMNVEV (reference sequence). The junction had 11 bases not matched to a gene; V was cut back by 7 bases and J by 4 bases. This CDR3 is built from 18 residues. Here the CDR3 reads CASTPGTSGRAVSDTQYF. CDR3 DNA: TGTGCCAGCACCCCCGGGACTAGCGGGAGGGCCGTCTCAGATACGCAGTATTTT.

On this clonotype itself: With a much larger clone just one base away, this may be a read error. A read error is likely, as this CDR3 ends without the conserved phenylalanine or tryptophan. The rearrangement joins TRBV6-2 or TRBV6-3 to TRBJ1-1; D remains unclear. The CDR3 runs to 12 residues. The germline CDR1 and CDR2 sequences are MNHEY and SVGEGT. V lost 7 bases and J lost 6, with 12 bases in between. This CDR3 reads CASTTSGAEAFI. CDR3 DNA sequence: TGTGCCAGCACCACGTCAGGTGCTGAAGCTTTCATT.

This clonotype was counted between two and nine times. The J gene is TRBJ2-5, the V gene TRBV7-9; D unresolved. The germline CDR1 and CDR2 sequences are SEHNR and FQNEAQ (reference sequence). This CDR3 contains 14 residues. V was cut by 4 bases and J by 2 bases, with 11 bases left in between. The CDR3 DNA is TGTGCCAGCAGCTCCGACGGAGCGCAAGAGACCCAGTACTTC. It encodes CASSSDGAQETQYF.

The table lists this clonotype with a few counts. Here the CDR3 reads CSARPSGTDTQYF. CDR3 bases: TGCAGTGCTAGGCCTAGCGGGACAGATACGCAGTATTTT. V usage is TRBV20-1 and J usage is TRBJ2-3; 8 bases are a match to TRBD2. The CDR3 is made up of 13 amino acids. The germline gives CDR1 DFQATT, CDR2 SNEGSKA (reference sequence). V lost 3 bases and J lost 3; bases outside the gene matches: 2.

Note on this clonotype: At one of its ends the junction is not consistent with the germline gene, which may arise from a read error. J is TRBJ2-7 and V is TRBV19; weak D call: TRBD1 (6 bases). The CDR3 extends over 11 amino acids. The germline V gene encodes CDR1 LNHDA and CDR2 SQIVND (reference sequence). The CDR3 sequence: CPSSSPGTRTF. Written as DNA, the CDR3 is TGTCCCAGTAGTTCCCCCGGGACACGAACCTTC. Using reference TRBV19 and TRBJ2-7 for the parts outside the CDR3, the full variable domain is DGGITQSPKYLFRKEGQNVTLSCEQNLNHDAMYWYRQDPGQGLRLIYYSQIVNDFQKGDIAEGYSVSREKKESFPLTVTSAQKNPTAFYLCPSSSPGTRTFGPGTRLTVT.

In this sample, this clonotype turned up a few times. This rearrangement joins TRBV3-1 to TRBJ2-2; 9 positions match TRBD2. Germline lookup yields CDR1 LGHDT and CDR2 YNNKEL (reference sequence). V shed 4 bases and J 0 bases; nucleotides not matched to a gene: 3. The CDR3 contains 16 residues. CDR3 coding DNA: TGTGCCAGCAGCCTCGGACTAGCGCCGAACACCGGGGAGCTGTTTTTT. It yields the protein CASSLGLAPNTGELFF.

As concerns this clonotype: A much bigger clone sits one base away, suggesting this may be a read error. In this CDR3 the conserved last residue, phenylalanine or tryptophan, is missing, so a read error is likely. This chain uses TRBV11-2 with TRBJ2-7; D call uncertain. V was clipped by 1 base and J by 2 bases, with 9 bases between them. CDR3 length equals 14 residues. Germline V lookup: CDR1 SGHAT, CDR2 FQNNGV. The CDR3 loop reads CASSLAYGPYEQYS. The CDR3 DNA is TGTGCCAGCAGCTTAGCGTACGGCCCCTACGAGCAGTACTCC.

In the case of this clonotype: A much more abundant neighbour one base away suggests this may be a read error. This chain uses TRBV19 with TRBJ2-5, with D unresolved. Trimming shortened V by 3 bases and J by 0 bases, and 11 bases separated the two germline ends. This CDR3 region has 15 residues. Germline loops: CDR1 LNHDA, CDR2 SQIVND (reference sequence). CDR3 loop: CASSIARIDQETQYF. In nucleotides, the CDR3 is TGTGCCAGTAGTATTGCCAGGATTGACCAAGAGACCCAGTACTTC.

The V and J genes are TRBV2 and TRBJ2-3; 7 bases fit TRBD1. Looked up from germline, CDR1 is SNHLY and CDR2 is FYNNEI. With 8 bases clipped from V and 0 bases from J, the junction kept 5 bases outside the gene matches. The CDR3 consists of 14 residues. The CDR3 protein is CASEDRVSTDTQYF. The DNA for the CDR3 is TGTGCCAGCGAAGACAGGGTTAGCACAGATACGCAGTATTTT.

Points on this clonotype: A much larger clone lies one base from this, so it may be a read error. The chain is built from TRBV14 and TRBJ2-5; possibly TRBD2 for D (5 bases). V was shortened by 1 base and J by 5 bases, with 14 bases between the two germline ends. Germline CDR1 reads SGHDN; CDR2 reads FVKESK. The CDR3 contains 15 residues. The CDR3 DNA reads TGTGCCAGCAGCCAAGGTGGCCCGCGCGGGGAGACCCAGTACTTC. This codes for CASSQGGPRGETQYF.

The table lists this clonotype with many counts. The chain combines TRBV30 with TRBJ1-1, with TRBD1 matching 7 bases. After removal of 5 bases from V and 7 bases from J, the junction contained 4 bases not matched to a gene. The CDR3 has 11 amino acids. CDR1 is GTSNPN, CDR2 SVGIG, per germline (reference sequence). CDR3 DNA: TGTGCCTGGGCCCAGGGGGATGAAGCTTTCTTT. Its protein product is CAWAQGDEAFF.

This clonotype was seen many times. This chain connects TRBV2 to TRBJ2-3; the match to TRBD2 covers 10 bases. This CDR3 region has 15 residues. The germline V gene has CDR1 SNHLY and CDR2 FYNNEI. J was trimmed by 2 bases and V by 5 bases; bases with no gene match: 4. The DNA for the CDR3 is TGTGCCAGCAGTATCGGACTAGCGGACACAGATACGCAGTATTTT. Translated: CASSIGLADTDTQYF.

As regards this clonotype: Germline and junction disagree at one end, which may indicate a read error. The V and J genes are TRBV20-1 and TRBJ1-6; D not resolved. The germline V gene has CDR1 DFQATT and CDR2 SNEGSKA (reference sequence). The CDR3 loop spans 16 amino acids. CDR3 loop: CSARDSPGVLDSPLPF. In DNA form, the CDR3 reads TGCAGTGCTAGAGATAGTCCGGGTGTATTGGATTCACCCCTCCCCTTT.

This clonotype came up once. This may come from a read error, since a much larger clone is one base off. V is TRBV7-9 and J is TRBJ2-3; a possible D gene is TRBD1 (5 bases). The CDR3 is 15 residues long. Germline V gene sequence: CDR1 SEHNR, CDR2 FQNEAQ (reference sequence). DNA for the CDR3: TGTGCCAGCAGCCTTTGGGGCCCAAGCACAGATAAGCAGTATTTT. It yields the protein CASSLWGPSTDKQYF.